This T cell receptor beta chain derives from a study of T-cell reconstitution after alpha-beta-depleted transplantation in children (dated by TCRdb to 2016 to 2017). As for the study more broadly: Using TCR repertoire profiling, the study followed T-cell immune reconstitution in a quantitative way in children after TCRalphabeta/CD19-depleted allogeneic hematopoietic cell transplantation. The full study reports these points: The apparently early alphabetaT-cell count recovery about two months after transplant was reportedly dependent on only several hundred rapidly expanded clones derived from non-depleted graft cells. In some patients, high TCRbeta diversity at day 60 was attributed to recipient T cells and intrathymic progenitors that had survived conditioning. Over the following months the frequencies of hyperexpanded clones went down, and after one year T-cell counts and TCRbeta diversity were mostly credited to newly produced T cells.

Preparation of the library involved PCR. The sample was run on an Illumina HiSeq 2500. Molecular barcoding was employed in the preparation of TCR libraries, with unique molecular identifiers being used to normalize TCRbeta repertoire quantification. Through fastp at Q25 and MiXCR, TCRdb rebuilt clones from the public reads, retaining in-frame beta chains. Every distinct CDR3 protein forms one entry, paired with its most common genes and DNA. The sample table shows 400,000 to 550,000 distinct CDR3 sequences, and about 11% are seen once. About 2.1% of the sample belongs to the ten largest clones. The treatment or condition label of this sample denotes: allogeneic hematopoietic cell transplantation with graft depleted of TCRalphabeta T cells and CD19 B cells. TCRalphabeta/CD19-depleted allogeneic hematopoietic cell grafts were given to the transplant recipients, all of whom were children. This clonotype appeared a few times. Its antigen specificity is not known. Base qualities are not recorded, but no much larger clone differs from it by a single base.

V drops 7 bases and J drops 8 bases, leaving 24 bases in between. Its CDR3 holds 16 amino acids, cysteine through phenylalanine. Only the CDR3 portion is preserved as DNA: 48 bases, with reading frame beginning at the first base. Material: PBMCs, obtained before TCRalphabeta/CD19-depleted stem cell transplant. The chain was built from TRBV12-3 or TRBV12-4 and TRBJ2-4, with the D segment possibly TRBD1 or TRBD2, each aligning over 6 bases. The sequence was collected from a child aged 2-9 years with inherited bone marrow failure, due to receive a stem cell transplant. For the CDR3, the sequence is CASNRNLVPGADIQYF. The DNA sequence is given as TGTGCCAGCAACCGAAATCTCGTCCCGGGGGCGGACATTCAGTACTTC.